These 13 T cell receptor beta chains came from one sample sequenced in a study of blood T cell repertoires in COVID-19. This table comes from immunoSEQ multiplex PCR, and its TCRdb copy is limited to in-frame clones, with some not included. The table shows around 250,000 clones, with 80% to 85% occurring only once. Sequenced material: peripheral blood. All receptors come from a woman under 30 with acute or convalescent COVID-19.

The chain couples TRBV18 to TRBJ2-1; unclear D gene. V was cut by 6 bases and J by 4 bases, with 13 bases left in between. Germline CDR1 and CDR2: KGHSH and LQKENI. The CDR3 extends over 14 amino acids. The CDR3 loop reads CASSLTGDYNEQFF. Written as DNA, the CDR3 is TGTGCCAGCTCCCTCACCGGAGATTACAATGAGCAGTTCTTC.

The CDR3 is CASRKGGLARYGYTF. CDR3 DNA: TGTGCCAGCAGGAAAGGAGGGTTGGCGCGTTATGGCTACACCTTC. The chain links TRBV3-1 (or the pseudogene TRBV3-2) to TRBJ1-2; D unresolved. CDR3 length: 15 residues. Trimming stripped 6 bases from V and 5 bases from J, with 19 bases between. Germline loops: CDR1 LGHDT, CDR2 YNNKEL (reference sequence).

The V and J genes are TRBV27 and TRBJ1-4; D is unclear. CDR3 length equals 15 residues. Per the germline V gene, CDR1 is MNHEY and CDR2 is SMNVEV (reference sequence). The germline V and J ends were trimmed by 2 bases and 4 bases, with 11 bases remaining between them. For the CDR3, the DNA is TGTGCCAGCAGTTTAGTTGGCAGTTTTAATGAAAAACTGTTTTTT. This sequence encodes CASSLVGSFNEKLFF.

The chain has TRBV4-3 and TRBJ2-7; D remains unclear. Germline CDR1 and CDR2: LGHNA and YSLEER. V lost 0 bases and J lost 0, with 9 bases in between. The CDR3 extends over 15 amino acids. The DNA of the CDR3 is TGCGCCAGCAGCCAAGACTACGGGTACTCCTACGAGCAGTACTTC. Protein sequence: CASSQDYGYSYEQYF.

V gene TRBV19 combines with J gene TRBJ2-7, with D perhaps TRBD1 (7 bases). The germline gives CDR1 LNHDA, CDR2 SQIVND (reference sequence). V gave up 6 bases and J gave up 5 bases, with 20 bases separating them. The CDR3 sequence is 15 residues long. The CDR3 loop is CASRGLRGQVHEQYF. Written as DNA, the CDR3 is TGTGCCAGTAGGGGACTTCGCGGACAGGTCCACGAGCAGTACTTC.

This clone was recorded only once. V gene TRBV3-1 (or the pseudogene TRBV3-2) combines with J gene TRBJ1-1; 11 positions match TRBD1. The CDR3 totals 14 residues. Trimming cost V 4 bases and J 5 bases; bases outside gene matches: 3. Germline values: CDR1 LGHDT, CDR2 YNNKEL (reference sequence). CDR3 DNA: TGTGCCAGCAGCCTCGGGACAGGGGGGACTGAAGCTTTCTTT. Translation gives CASSLGTGGTEAFF.

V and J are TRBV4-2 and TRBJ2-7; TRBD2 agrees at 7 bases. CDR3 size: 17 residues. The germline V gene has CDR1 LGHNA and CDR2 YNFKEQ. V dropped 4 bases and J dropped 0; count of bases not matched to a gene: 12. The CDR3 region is CASSPGEGLVSSYEQYF. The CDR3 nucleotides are TGTGCCAGCAGCCCCGGGGAAGGACTAGTCAGCTCCTACGAGCAGTACTTC.

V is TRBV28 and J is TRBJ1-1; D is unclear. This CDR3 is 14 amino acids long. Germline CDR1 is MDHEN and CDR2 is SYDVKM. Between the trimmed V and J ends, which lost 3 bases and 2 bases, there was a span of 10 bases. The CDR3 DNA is TGTGCCAGCAGTTTTTCAGTAACAAACACTGAAGCTTTCTTT. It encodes CASSFSVTNTEAFF.

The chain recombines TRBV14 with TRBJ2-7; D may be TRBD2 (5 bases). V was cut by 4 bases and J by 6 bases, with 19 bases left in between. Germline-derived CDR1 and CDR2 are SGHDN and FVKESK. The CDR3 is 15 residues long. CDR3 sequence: CASSPPDRTGSEQYF. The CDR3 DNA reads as TGTGCCAGCAGCCCACCTGATCGAACGGGGTCCGAGCAGTACTTC. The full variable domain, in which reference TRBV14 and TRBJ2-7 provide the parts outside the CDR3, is EAGVTQFPSHSVIEKGQTVTLRCDPISGHDNLYWYRRVMGKEIKFLLHFVKESKQDESGMPNNRFLAERTGGTYSTLKVQPAELEDSGVYFCASSPPDRTGSEQYFGPGTRLTVT.

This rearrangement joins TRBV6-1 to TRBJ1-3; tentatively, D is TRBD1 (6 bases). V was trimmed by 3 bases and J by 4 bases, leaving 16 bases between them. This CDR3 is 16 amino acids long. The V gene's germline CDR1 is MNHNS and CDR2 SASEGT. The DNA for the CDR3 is TGTGCCAGCAGTGAGGGAACAACAGGGACAGGAAACACCATATATTTT. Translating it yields CASSEGTTGTGNTIYF.

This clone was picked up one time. CDR3 sequence reads: CASSLKGTNTQYF. CDR3 bases: TGTGCCAGCAGCTTAAAGGGGACTAATACGCAGTATTTT. The chain recombines TRBV7-2 with TRBJ2-3, with TRBD2 matching 7 bases. The CDR3 totals 13 residues. V dropped 2 bases and J dropped 7; count of bases not matched to a gene: 3. Germline assignment: CDR1 SGHTA and CDR2 FQGNSA.

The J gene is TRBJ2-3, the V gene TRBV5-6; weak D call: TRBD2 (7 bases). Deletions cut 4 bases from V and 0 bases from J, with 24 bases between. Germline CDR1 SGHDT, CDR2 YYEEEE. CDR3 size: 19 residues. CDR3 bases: TGTGCCAGCAGCGTCTGGGGGGGCGTAGCTGGCCTTAGCACAGATACGCAGTATTTT. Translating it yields CASSVWGGVAGLSTDTQYF. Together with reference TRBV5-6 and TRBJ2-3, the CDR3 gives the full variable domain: DAGVTQSPTHLIKTRGQQVTLRCSPKSGHDTVSWYQQALGQGPQFIFQYYEEEERQRGNFPDRFSGHQFPNYSSELNVNALLLGDSALYLCASSVWGGVAGLSTDTQYFGPGTRLTVL.

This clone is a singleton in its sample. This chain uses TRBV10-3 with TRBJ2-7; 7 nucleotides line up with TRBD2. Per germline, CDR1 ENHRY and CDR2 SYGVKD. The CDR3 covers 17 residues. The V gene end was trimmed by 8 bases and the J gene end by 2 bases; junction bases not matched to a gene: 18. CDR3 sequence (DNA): TGTGCCATCGGAGGGGAATCGACTAGCAGTAGAGCCTACGAGCAGTACTTC. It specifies CAIGGESTSSRAYEQYF.